This TCR beta chain appears in the sequencing data of a study of cytomegalovirus exposure and HLA in healthy donors. Comments on this clone: As yet, its antigen is unknown.

PCR amplification relied on 60 Vbeta primers (plus 13 Jbeta primers). The repertoire was sequenced with immunoSEQ multiplex PCR; TCRdb's copy has only in-frame clones and lacks some. The data hold roughly 160,000 clones, with 70% to 80% observed a single time. V dropped 9 bases and J dropped 2 bases, with 19 bases sitting between them. The CDR3 loop spans 15 amino acids. The V gene's germline CDR1 is SGHDT and CDR2 YYEEEE. The study's findings and limits: The sole available immune exposure information was CMV serostatus.

The rearrangement links TRBV5-6 to TRBJ2-3, with D tentatively TRBD1 (6 bases). Sequenced input: PBMCs. The receptor's source is a man aged 45-65 years in good health and CMV-seropositive. The CDR3: CATVGMWDNTDTQYF. The CDR3 nucleotides read TGTGCCACGGTCGGCATGTGGGACAACACAGATACGCAGTATTTT.